The entry that follows covers one TCR beta chain sequence. What it binds is not known. This specimen belongs to a study of blood T cells in healthy people across ages. Study summary: Capturing about one barcoded beta molecule per two T cells was achieved by template switching. General study results and limits: Among long-lived donors, naive CD4+ cells were more numerous and diversity higher than in aged donors.

It was with a sample-barcoded 5' primer and a J-beta primer mix that a second PCR of roughly 7 to 12 cycles was run. Researchers report that a template-switch adaptor with 12 random nucleotides tagged each cDNA molecule. TCRdb itself ran the 5' RACE reads through MiXCR, one entry per CDR3 protein. The sample lists about 1.5 million distinct CDR3 sequences; approximately 42% were seen once. Per sample, at least 5 micrograms of total RNA were extracted. From germline, CDR1 is LGHDT and CDR2 YNNKEL (reference sequence). Trimming shortened V by 4 bases and J by 0 bases, and 13 bases separated the two germline ends. The CDR3 is 16 amino acids.

Sequenced sample: blood. V is TRBV3-1 and J is TRBJ2-1; unclear D gene. This clonotype was obtained from a woman younger than 30 in good health. This chain's CDR3 is CASSLPRSASYNEQFF. In DNA form, the CDR3 reads TGTGCCAGCAGCCTCCCTAGGAGCGCCTCCTACAATGAGCAGTTCTTC.